The clone carrying this T cell receptor (beta chain) was observed at least ten times. Its antigen remains unidentified. The data are from a study of identical twins. Study-level results: Those out-of-frame alpha sequences shared by twins showed an excess of low generation probability. For cord blood, abundant beta clonotypes had fewer insertions, unlike memory repertoires, which showed none.

The V and J ends lost 6 bases and 0 bases respectively, with 8 bases between them. This CDR3 region has 14 residues. The V gene's germline CDR1 is SNHLY and CDR2 FYNNEI. A universal primer binding site was introduced by template switching. The final cDNA contained unique molecular identifiers. TCRdb analysed the 5' RACE reads with MiXCR anew, one entry per CDR3 protein. The top ten hold about 5.8% of the sample, which has about 220,000 distinct CDR3 sequences, 7.5% seen once. These data were also filed under a second study, of yellow fever vaccine responses in identical twins.

The TCR sequence derives from a woman aged 18-30 years in good health. Sequenced sample: CD8+ T cells sorted from blood. The genes are TRBV2 and TRBJ2-2, with D unclear. The CDR3 protein is CASRRGPNTGELFF. The CDR3 DNA sequence: TGTGCCAGCAGAAGAGGTCCGAACACCGGGGAGCTGTTTTTT.